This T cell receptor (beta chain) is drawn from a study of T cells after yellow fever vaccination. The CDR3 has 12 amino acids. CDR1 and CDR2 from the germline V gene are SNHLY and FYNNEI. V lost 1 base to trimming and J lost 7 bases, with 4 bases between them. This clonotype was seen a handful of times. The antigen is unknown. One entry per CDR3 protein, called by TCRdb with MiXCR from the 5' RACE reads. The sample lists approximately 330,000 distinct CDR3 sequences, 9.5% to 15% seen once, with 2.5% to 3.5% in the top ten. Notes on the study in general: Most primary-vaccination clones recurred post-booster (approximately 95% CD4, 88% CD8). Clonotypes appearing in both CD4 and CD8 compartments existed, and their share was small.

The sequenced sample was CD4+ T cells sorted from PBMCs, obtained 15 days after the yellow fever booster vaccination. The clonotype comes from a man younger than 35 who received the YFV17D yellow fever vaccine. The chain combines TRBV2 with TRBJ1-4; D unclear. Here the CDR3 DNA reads TGTGCCAGCAGTGAAGGAGGTGAAAAACTGTTTTTT. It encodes CASSEGGEKLFF.